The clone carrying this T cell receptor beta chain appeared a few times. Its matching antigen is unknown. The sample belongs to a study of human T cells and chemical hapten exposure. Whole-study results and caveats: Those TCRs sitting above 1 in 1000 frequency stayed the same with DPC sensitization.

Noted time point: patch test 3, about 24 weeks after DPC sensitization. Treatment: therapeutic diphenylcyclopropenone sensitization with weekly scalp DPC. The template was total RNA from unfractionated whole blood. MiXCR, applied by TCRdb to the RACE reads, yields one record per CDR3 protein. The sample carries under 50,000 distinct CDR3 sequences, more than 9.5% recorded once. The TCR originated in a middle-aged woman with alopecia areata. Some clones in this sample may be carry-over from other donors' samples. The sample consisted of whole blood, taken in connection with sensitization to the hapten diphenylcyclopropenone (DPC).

The CDR3 nucleotides read TGTGCCAGCAGCCTACCGCGGGAGTCGGGAGATGAGCAGTTCTTC. Protein product: CASSLPRESGDEQFF. The chain combines TRBV11-3 with TRBJ2-1, with 7 bases matching TRBD2. V dropped 5 bases and J dropped 8; count of bases not matched to a gene: 12. The CDR3 totals 15 residues. In germline, CDR1 is SGHNT, CDR2 YENEEA.